This T cell receptor (beta chain) appears in the sequencing data of a study of shared clonotypes between healthy human individuals. About the research overall: Donors, aged 18 to 49, were a couple of women and a few men.

The data were produced by immunoSEQ multiplex PCR, yet TCRdb's version contains in-frame clones alone and is incomplete. This sample has 2 million to 2.5 million clones, with about 92% found just once. The ends were cut back, 10 bases at V and 8 bases at J, with 23 bases in the middle. CDR1 and CDR2 (germline): MNHEY, SMNVEV (reference sequence). This CDR3 spans 14 amino acids. The specimen sequenced was naive CD4+ T cells from PBMCs. Described subset: CD45RA+ positively selected. The chain uses TRBV27 and TRBJ1-2, with a possible D match to TRBD1 (5 bases). This sequence originates from a man between 18 and 35 years old in good health. Some clones in this sample may be carry-over from other donors' samples. Written as DNA, the CDR3 is TGTGCCACCCCGGGAGTTCCGAGCGGGGGGGGCTACACCTTC. It encodes CATPGVPSGGGYTF.